A single sample gave rise to the 21 T cell receptor beta chains below, sequenced in a study of blood T cell repertoires in COVID-19. Only in-frame clones appear in the TCRdb table, and some are missing; sequencing was by immunoSEQ multiplex PCR. Of roughly 300,000 clones listed, approximately 90% are singletons. Sequencing used PBMCs or T cells enriched from blood (not recorded which). These receptors all come from a woman in her 30s who had recovered from COVID-19.

V and J are TRBV6-5 and TRBJ2-7; maybe TRBD2 (7 bases). CDR1 is MNHEY and CDR2 is SVGAGI in the germline V gene. The CDR3 is made up of 15 amino acids. Between the trimmed V and J ends, which lost 6 bases and 2 bases, there was a span of 17 bases. The CDR3 DNA reads TGTGCCAGCAGAGCCCACGGGGGGCTCCCCTACGAGCAGTACTTC. This codes for CASRAHGGLPYEQYF.

Only a few counts were recorded for this clone. V gene TRBV7-2 combines with J gene TRBJ2-1; 14 nucleotides line up with TRBD2. The CDR3 has 17 amino acids. In germline, CDR1 is SGHTA, CDR2 FQGNSA. Trimming removed 1 base from V and 8 bases from J; junction bases left unmatched: 7. This CDR3 reads CASSLVPGLAGVDEQFF. CDR3 bases: TGTGCCAGCAGCTTAGTTCCGGGACTAGCGGGAGTGGATGAGCAGTTCTTC. Using reference TRBV7-2 and TRBJ2-1 for the parts outside the CDR3, the full variable domain is GAGVSQSPSNKVTEKGKDVELRCDPISGHTALYWYRQSLGQGLEFLIYFQGNSAPDKSGLPSDRFSAERTGGSVSTLTIQRTQQEDSAVYLCASSLVPGLAGVDEQFFGPGTRLTVL.

The V gene is TRBV3-1 (or the pseudogene TRBV3-2), the J gene TRBJ2-5, with 11 bases matching TRBD2. The CDR3 sequence is 16 residues long. Per germline, CDR1 LGHDT and CDR2 YNNKEL (reference sequence). V was clipped by 2 bases and J by 2 bases; unmatched bases: 4. The CDR3 region is CASSQQRLAGQETQYF. Written as DNA, the CDR3 is TGTGCCAGCAGCCAACAGCGACTAGCGGGACAAGAGACCCAGTACTTC.

The chain joins TRBV27 to TRBJ2-7, with 13 bases identical to TRBD2. J gave up 3 bases and V 6 bases, and 2 bases lay outside the gene matches. Germline V lookup: CDR1 MNHEY, CDR2 SMNVEV (reference sequence). The CDR3 is 14 residues long. The CDR3 coding sequence is TGTGCCAGCAGAGGACTAGCGGGAGACTACGAGCAGTACTTC. It translates to CASRGLAGDYEQYF.

This clone has a handful of counts. The chain combines TRBV5-1 with TRBJ1-2; D uncertain. Germline CDR1 and CDR2: SGHRS and YFSETQ. CDR3 length equals 13 residues. The V end lost 1 base, the J end lost 4 bases, and 8 bases lay between the germline ends. CDR3: CASSLPDSYGYTF. In DNA, the CDR3 is TGCGCCAGCAGCTTGCCCGACTCCTATGGCTACACCTTC.

The CDR3 nucleotides are TGCAGTGCTGGGAGCAACTATGGCTACACCTTC. It specifies CSAGSNYGYTF. The J gene is TRBJ1-2, the V gene TRBV20-1, with D hard to call. The CDR3 runs to 11 residues. Germline loops: CDR1 DFQATT, CDR2 SNEGSKA (reference sequence). The V end lost 5 bases, the J end lost 2 bases, and 6 bases lay between the germline ends.

This clone came up a few times. The V and J genes are TRBV10-3 and TRBJ1-4; 7 positions agree with TRBD1. V shed 2 bases, J shed 6 bases, and the junction held 6 bases outside the gene matches. Germline lookup yields CDR1 ENHRY and CDR2 SYGVKD. The CDR3 is 15 amino acids. CDR3 coding DNA: TGTGCCATCAGTGAGGGACAGGCGACGGATGAAAAACTGTTTTTT. This translates into CAISEGQATDEKLFF.

This chain links TRBV25-1 with TRBJ2-7; D remains ambiguous. V lost 2 bases, J lost 5 bases, and 16 bases lay in between. The length of the CDR3 is 15 residues. CDR1 is MGHDK, CDR2 SYGVNS, per germline. Here the CDR3 DNA reads TGTGCCAGCAGTGAAGGTGGCTTACCTCGGGACGAGCAGTACTTC. Translating it yields CASSEGGLPRDEQYF.

The V call is TRBV9, the J call TRBJ2-6, with a weak D call TRBD1 (5 bases). The CDR3 runs to 15 residues. Germline V gene sequence: CDR1 SGDLS, CDR2 YYNGEE. V was cut by 0 bases and J by 2 bases, with 6 bases left in between. Written as DNA, the CDR3 is TGTGCCAGCAGCGTAGGGACACCTGGGGCCAACGTCCTGACTTTC. Translating it yields CASSVGTPGANVLTF.

This clone was counted a single time. The chain combines TRBV5-1 with TRBJ2-1; 11 bases are a match to TRBD2. The V segment lost 1 base and the J segment 0 bases; nucleotides outside the gene matches: 6. Looked up from germline, CDR1 is SGHRS and CDR2 is YFSETQ. The CDR3 runs 18 residues. CDR3 nucleotide sequence: TGCGCCAGCAGCTTGAGGCCTAGCGGGGGGAGCTCCTACAATGAGCAGTTCTTC. Amino acids: CASSLRPSGGSSYNEQFF.

CDR3 protein: CASSQLAGETQYF. The CDR3 region has the DNA TGCGCCAGCAGCCAACTAGCGGGAGAGACCCAGTACTTC. This sequence joins TRBV5-1 and TRBJ2-5; 9 nucleotides match TRBD2. This CDR3 spans 13 amino acids. Trimming removed 4 bases from V and 4 bases from J; junction bases left unmatched: 2. CDR1 and CDR2 (germline): SGHRS, YFSETQ.

This chain connects TRBV3-1 (or the pseudogene TRBV3-2) to TRBJ1-1; D not certain. The germline V and J ends were trimmed by 4 bases and 7 bases, with 10 bases remaining between them. The CDR3 covers 12 residues. Germline V gene data show CDR1 as LGHDT and CDR2 as YNNKEL (reference sequence). CDR3 sequence reads: CASSRRSGEAFF. CDR3 sequence (DNA): TGTGCCAGCAGCCGGAGGAGCGGTGAAGCTTTCTTT.

The chain couples TRBV6-2 or TRBV6-3 to TRBJ2-3, with TRBD2 identical over 8 bases. The germline V gene has CDR1 MNHEY and CDR2 SVGEGT. V lost 0 bases to trimming and J lost 0 bases; unmatched junction nucleotides: 2. The CDR3 runs to 16 residues. Here the CDR3 DNA reads TGTGCCAGCAGTTACTCGCCTAGCGGGAGCACAGATACGCAGTATTTT. Protein sequence: CASSYSPSGSTDTQYF.

This rearrangement joins TRBV27 to TRBJ2-5; TRBD2 might be the D (6 bases). Germline assignment: CDR1 MNHEY and CDR2 SMNVEV (reference sequence). V shed 5 bases and J shed 5 bases, with 18 bases lying between them. The CDR3 is made up of 15 amino acids. CDR3 sequence reads: CASSPSRLALETQYF. CDR3 DNA sequence: TGTGCCAGCAGTCCCTCCCGGCTAGCGTTGGAGACCCAGTACTTC.

V and J are TRBV2 and TRBJ2-1, with 9 nucleotides matching TRBD2. Germline CDR1 reads SNHLY; CDR2 reads FYNNEI. CDR3 length: 16 residues. Trimming at V came to 5 bases and at J to 4 bases, leaving 9 bases not matched to a gene. CDR3 loop: CASSNPRLAEYNEQFF. The CDR3 DNA reads TGTGCCAGCAGTAATCCTCGACTAGCGGAGTACAATGAGCAGTTCTTC.

This sequence joins TRBV2 and TRBJ2-1, with D possibly matching TRBD2 (6 bases). With 5 bases removed from V and 2 bases from J, the gap between germline ends came to 10 bases. CDR3 length equals 14 residues. Germline-derived CDR1 and CDR2 are SNHLY and FYNNEI. In DNA form, the CDR3 reads TGTGCCAGCAGTCCTAGCGCAACCTACAATGAGCAGTTCTTC. This translates into CASSPSATYNEQFF.

The chain combines TRBV6-1 with TRBJ2-3, with 9 bases identical to TRBD2. Losses at the gene ends were 3 bases for V and 6 bases for J; bases not matched to a gene: 4. The CDR3 is 14 residues long. Germline V gene lookup returns CDR1 MNHNS and CDR2 SASEGT. CDR3 sequence (DNA): TGTGCCAGCAGTGATTGGACTAGCGTGGATACGCAGTATTTT. It specifies CASSDWTSVDTQYF.

This clone was seen a single time. The chain uses TRBV5-1 and TRBJ1-5, with D tentatively TRBD1 (6 bases). The CDR3 runs to 15 residues. V was cut by 7 bases and J by 4 bases, with 18 bases left in between. Germline CDR1 SGHRS, CDR2 YFSETQ. DNA for the CDR3: TGCGCCAGCGCAACAGGGCCCTCCGGGAATCAGCCCCAGCATTTT. This encodes CASATGPSGNQPQHF.

The J gene is TRBJ2-1, the V gene TRBV27; the match to TRBD2 covers 8 bases. J gave up 4 bases and V 7 bases, and 6 bases lay outside the gene matches. The CDR3 runs to 14 residues. CDR1 MNHEY and CDR2 SMNVEV come from the germline V gene (reference sequence). Written as DNA, the CDR3 is TGTGCCAGCAACCCGGGAGGGCAATACAATGAGCAGTTCTTC. This translates into CASNPGGQYNEQFF.

The chain has TRBV5-6 and TRBJ1-3, with D possibly TRBD1 on 5 matching bases. The V end was cut by 2 bases, the J end by 0 bases, with 12 bases between. Germline lookup yields CDR1 SGHDT and CDR2 YYEEEE. CDR3 length: 16 amino acids. CDR3 loop: CASSFWTLNSGNTIYF. The CDR3 region has the DNA TGTGCCAGCAGCTTCTGGACACTAAACTCTGGAAACACCATATATTTT.

The chain combines TRBV5-4 with TRBJ1-6, with D possibly TRBD1 on 5 matching bases. This CDR3 contains 14 residues. The germline V gene encodes CDR1 SGHNT and CDR2 YYREEE (reference sequence). V lost 0 bases and J 8 bases, leaving 9 bases between the germline ends. CDR3 DNA: TGTGCCAGCAGCTTGGGACAGAACTATTCACCCCTCCACTTT. It encodes CASSLGQNYSPLHF.